These 16 T cell receptor beta chains share one sample of origin, sequenced in a study of regulatory T cells in long-lasting Graves disease. Construction of the TCR beta libraries employed iRepertoire HTBI primers in conjunction with Arm-PCR of CDR3 regions. TCRdb processed the multiplex PCR reads anew with MiXCR; each CDR3 protein has one entry. The sample consists of around 320,000 distinct CDR3 sequences, roughly a sixth of them appearing once. The time point denotes: newly diagnosed GD, antithyroid drugs for less than 3 months. RNA isolated from PBMCs was used to make the TCR library. The same sample was also studied in work on T cells in Graves' hyperthyroidism and ophthalmopathy.

The specimen comprised peripheral blood mononuclear cells (PBMCs), sampled at new diagnosis, from a patient treated with antithyroid drugs. The receptors originated from a man in his forties with Graves disease.

This clonotype was observed at least ten times. This sequence joins TRBV29-1 and TRBJ2-3; D tentatively fits TRBD1 or TRBD2 (6 bases each). V dropped 4 bases and J dropped 4 bases, with 15 bases sitting between them. The CDR3 spans 14 residues. The germline V gene has CDR1 SQVTM and CDR2 ANQGSEA. The CDR3, as DNA: TGCAGCGTTGTGCGGGACATAGTCCCAGATACGCAGTATTTT. The encoded protein is CSVVRDIVPDTQYF.

The table lists this clonotype with a few counts. V is TRBV10-3 and J is TRBJ2-7; a possible D gene is TRBD1 (5 bases). This CDR3 comprises 14 residues. CDR1 is ENHRY and CDR2 is SYGVKD in the germline V gene. Trimming took off 4 bases at V and 3 bases at J, with 13 bases between the two ends. This CDR3 reads CAISGIDRFYEQYF. CDR3 DNA sequence: TGTGCCATCAGTGGGATCGACAGATTCTACGAGCAGTACTTC.

The table lists this clonotype with many counts. The rearrangement joins TRBV6-1 to TRBJ2-3; D could derive from TRBD1 or TRBD2 (5 bases each). V dropped 5 bases and J dropped 0 bases, with 12 bases sitting between them. Germline CDR1 MNHNS, CDR2 SASEGT. The CDR3 runs 15 residues. The DNA of the CDR3 is TGTGCCAGCAGTACCGGGACGGAGAGCACAGATACGCAGTATTTT. The encoded protein is CASSTGTESTDTQYF.

This clonotype occurred many times. The V and J genes are TRBV20-1 and TRBJ2-7, with a possible D match to TRBD2 (5 bases). Germline loops: CDR1 DFQATT, CDR2 SNEGSKA (reference sequence). Trimming pared 5 bases from V and 6 bases from J, leaving 17 bases between. The CDR3 consists of 13 residues. Here the CDR3 reads CSAPRADSFEQYF. The CDR3 DNA sequence: TGCAGTGCTCCGAGGGCCGACTCTTTCGAGCAGTACTTC.

The rearrangement links TRBV7-3 to TRBJ2-1; perhaps TRBD1 as D (8 bases). CDR3 size: 15 residues. V was clipped by 2 bases and J by 7 bases, with 15 bases between them. CDR1 SGHTA and CDR2 FQGTGA come from the germline V gene. CDR3 sequence: CASSLVQGEGNEQFF. CDR3 sequence (DNA): TGTGCCAGCAGCTTAGTACAGGGGGAGGGAAATGAGCAGTTCTTC. The variable domain in full, with the rest retrieved from reference TRBV7-3 and TRBJ2-1, is GAGVSQTPSNKVTEKGKYVELRCDPISGHTALYWYRQSLGQGPEFLIYFQGTGAADDSGLPNDRFFAVRPEGSVSTLKIQRTERGDSAVYLCASSLVQGEGNEQFFGPGTRLTVL.

This clonotype occurred many times. V is TRBV11-2 and J is TRBJ2-7; 8 nucleotides agree with TRBD1. The CDR3 is made up of 14 amino acids. V gave up 3 bases and J gave up 6 bases; unmatched junction bases: 7. CDR1 is SGHAT, CDR2 FQNNGV, per germline. This chain's CDR3 is CASSFTPGQGEQYF. CDR3 in DNA: TGTGCCAGCAGCTTTACCCCAGGACAGGGCGAGCAGTACTTC.

This clonotype was counted ten times or more. The chain is built from TRBV7-9 and TRBJ2-3, with 10 bases identical to TRBD1. CDR1 is SEHNR and CDR2 is FQNEAQ in the germline V gene (reference sequence). The CDR3 totals 16 residues. Trimming took 4 bases from V and 1 from J; bases not matched to a gene: 5. CDR3 region: CASSYLTGGGTDTQYF. CDR3 bases: TGTGCCAGCAGCTACCTGACAGGGGGCGGCACAGATACGCAGTATTTT.

This clonotype was seen many times. The CDR3 sequence: CASSTPGQGVNEQFF. The CDR3 nucleotides are TGTGCCAGCAGTACACCGGGACAGGGGGTCAATGAGCAGTTCTTC. The V call is TRBV6-1, the J call TRBJ2-1; 11 bases line up with TRBD1. Looked up from germline, CDR1 is MNHNS and CDR2 is SASEGT. The CDR3 runs to 15 residues. The ends lost 5 bases at V and 6 bases at J; junction bases unmatched: 6.

This clonotype was seen many times. CDR3 sequence (DNA): TGTGCCAGCAGTTACTCGATGAACAGTAACACTGAAGCTTTCTTT. Translating it yields CASSYSMNSNTEAFF. The chain joins TRBV6-6 to TRBJ1-1; D not resolved. Trimming left V 0 bases short and J 2 bases short, with 10 bases between. The CDR3 totals 15 residues. Germline values: CDR1 MNHNY, CDR2 SVGAGI (reference sequence).

This clonotype occurred a few times. The gene calls are TRBV6-1 and TRBJ2-3, with TRBD2 identical over 7 bases. Unmatched junction bases numbered 8, after V lost 4 bases and J lost 4 bases. The CDR3 loop spans 15 amino acids. Germline loops: CDR1 MNHNS, CDR2 SASEGT. CDR3 sequence: CASSGKRGRADTQYF. CDR3 DNA: TGTGCCAGCAGTGGGAAGCGGGGCAGAGCAGATACGCAGTATTTT.

This chain joins TRBV12-3 or TRBV12-4 and TRBJ1-1; 7 nucleotides match TRBD1. The CDR3 is 16 residues long. J was trimmed by 3 bases and V by 6 bases; bases with no gene match: 13. The CDR3 DNA follows: TGTGCCAGCAGCGCTGGCTGGACAGGAGCCTACACTGAAGCTTTCTTT. Translation: CASSAGWTGAYTEAFF.

CDR3 region: CSAPQGPINQPQHF. The CDR3 nucleotides are TGCAGTGCCCCCCAGGGACCGATTAATCAGCCCCAGCATTTT. The chain links TRBV20-1 to TRBJ1-5; tentatively, D is TRBD1 (5 bases). The ends were cut back, 6 bases at V and 4 bases at J, with 16 bases in the middle. There are 14 residues in the CDR3. Germline V CDR1 and CDR2: DFQATT, SNEGSKA (reference sequence).

The gene calls are TRBV7-9 and TRBJ2-5; D is perhaps TRBD1 (6 bases). This CDR3 comprises 15 residues. The V end lost 0 bases, the J end lost 5 bases, and 13 bases lay between the germline ends. The germline gives CDR1 SEHNR, CDR2 FQNEAQ (reference sequence). The CDR3 coding sequence is TGTGCCAGCAGCTTAGCAGCAGGGGATTCGGAGACCCAGTACTTC. Residues: CASSLAAGDSETQYF.

The table lists this clonotype with many counts. The CDR3 DNA reads TGTGCCAGCAATCGGGACAGCCAAGAGACCCAGTACTTC. Encoded protein: CASNRDSQETQYF. The chain has TRBV6-1 and TRBJ2-5; 7 positions match TRBD1. The CDR3 loop spans 13 amino acids. Germline CDR1 and CDR2: MNHNS and SASEGT. V was pared by 7 bases and J by 1 base, with 3 bases of the junction left unmatched.

This rearrangement joins TRBV6-1 to TRBJ2-2, with D tentatively TRBD1 (6 bases). Germline V CDR1 and CDR2: MNHNS, SASEGT. The CDR3 covers 14 residues. Trimming took 6 bases from V and 4 from J, leaving 12 bases between them. The CDR3: CASRTQGLTGELFF. Here the CDR3 DNA reads TGTGCCAGCAGGACGCAGGGGCTCACCGGGGAGCTGTTTTTT.

As to this clonotype: Since no conserved phenylalanine or tryptophan closes the CDR3, a read error is the likely cause. J is TRBJ2-7 and V is TRBV7-3; D is tentatively TRBD1 or TRBD2 (5 bases each). The germline V gene encodes CDR1 SGHTA and CDR2 FQGTGA. The CDR3 contains 14 residues. V was trimmed by 5 bases and J by 0 bases, leaving 11 bases between them. The CDR3 spells CASSLGTASYEQYL. CDR3 sequence (DNA): TGTGCCAGCAGCCTGGGGACGGCCTCCTACGAGCAGTACCTC.